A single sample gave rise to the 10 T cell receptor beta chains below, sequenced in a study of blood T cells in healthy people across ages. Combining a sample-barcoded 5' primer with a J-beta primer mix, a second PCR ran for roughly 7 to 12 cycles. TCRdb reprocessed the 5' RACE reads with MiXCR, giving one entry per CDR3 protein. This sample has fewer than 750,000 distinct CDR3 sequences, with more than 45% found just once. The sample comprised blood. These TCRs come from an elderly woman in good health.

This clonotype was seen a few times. CDR3 region: CAISESTGIHEQYF. The CDR3 DNA is TGTGCCATCAGTGAGTCGACGGGAATCCACGAGCAGTACTTC. This chain uses TRBV10-3 with TRBJ2-7; the D gene is possibly TRBD2 (5 bases). Germline values: CDR1 ENHRY, CDR2 SYGVKD. V was clipped by 0 bases and J by 5 bases, with 11 bases between them. This CDR3 has 14 amino acids.

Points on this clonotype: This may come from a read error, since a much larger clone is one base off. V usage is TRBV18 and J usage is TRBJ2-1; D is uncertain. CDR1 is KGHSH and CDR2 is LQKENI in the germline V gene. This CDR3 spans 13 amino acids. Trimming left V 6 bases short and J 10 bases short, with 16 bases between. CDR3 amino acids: CASSSLVSREQFF. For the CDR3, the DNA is TGTGCCAGCTCCTCGCTCGTTTCGAGGGAGCAGTTCTTC.

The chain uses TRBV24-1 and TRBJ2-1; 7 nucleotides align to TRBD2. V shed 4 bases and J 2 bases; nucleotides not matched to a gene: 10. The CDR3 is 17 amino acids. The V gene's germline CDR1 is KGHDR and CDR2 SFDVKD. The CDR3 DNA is TGTGCCACCAGTGAGAATAGCGGGCGGGACCCCTACAATGAGCAGTTCTTC. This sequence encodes CATSENSGRDPYNEQFF.

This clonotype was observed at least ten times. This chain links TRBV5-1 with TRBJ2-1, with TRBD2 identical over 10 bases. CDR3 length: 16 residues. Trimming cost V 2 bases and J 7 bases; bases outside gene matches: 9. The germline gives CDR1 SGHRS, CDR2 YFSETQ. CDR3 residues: CASSLGVAGGGNEQFF. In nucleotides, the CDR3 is TGCGCCAGCAGCTTAGGAGTAGCGGGAGGAGGGAATGAGCAGTTCTTC.

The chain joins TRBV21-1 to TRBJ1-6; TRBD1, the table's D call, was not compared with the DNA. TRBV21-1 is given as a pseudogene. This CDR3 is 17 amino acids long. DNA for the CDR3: TGTGCCAGCAGCTTAAACGAAGGAGGGGACAAGGGTTCACCCCTCCACTTT. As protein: CASSLNEGGDKGSPLHF.

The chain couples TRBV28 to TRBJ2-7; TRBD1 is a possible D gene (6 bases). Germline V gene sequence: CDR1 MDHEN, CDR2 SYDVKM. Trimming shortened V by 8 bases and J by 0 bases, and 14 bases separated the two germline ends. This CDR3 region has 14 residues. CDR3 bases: TGTGCCAGCTCCCCGACAGGACTCTCCTACGAGCAGTACTTC. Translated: CASSPTGLSYEQYF.

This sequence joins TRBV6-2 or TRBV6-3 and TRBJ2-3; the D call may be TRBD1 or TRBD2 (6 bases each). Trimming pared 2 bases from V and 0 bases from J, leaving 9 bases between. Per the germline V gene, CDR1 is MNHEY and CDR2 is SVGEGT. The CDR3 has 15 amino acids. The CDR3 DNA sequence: TGTGCCAGCAGTTACCGGGGGCAGAGCACAGATACGCAGTATTTT. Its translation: CASSYRGQSTDTQYF.

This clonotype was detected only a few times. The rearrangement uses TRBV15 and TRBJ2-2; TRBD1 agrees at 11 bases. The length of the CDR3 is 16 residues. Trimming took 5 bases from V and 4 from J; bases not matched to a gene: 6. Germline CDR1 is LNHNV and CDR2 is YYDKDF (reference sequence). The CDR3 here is CATSSRTGGTTGELFF. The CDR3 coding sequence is TGTGCCACCAGCTCTCGGACAGGGGGCACCACCGGGGAGCTGTTTTTT.

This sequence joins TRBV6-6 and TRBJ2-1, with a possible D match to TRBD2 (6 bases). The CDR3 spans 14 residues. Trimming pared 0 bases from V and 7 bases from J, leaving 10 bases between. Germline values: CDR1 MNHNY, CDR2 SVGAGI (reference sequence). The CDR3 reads CASSYSRETNEQFF. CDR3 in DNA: TGTGCCAGCAGTTACTCACGGGAGACTAATGAGCAGTTCTTC.

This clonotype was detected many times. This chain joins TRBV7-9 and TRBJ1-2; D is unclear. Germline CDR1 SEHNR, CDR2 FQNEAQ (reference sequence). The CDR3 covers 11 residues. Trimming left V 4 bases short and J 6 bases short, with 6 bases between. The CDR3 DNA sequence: TGTGCCAGCAGCTACGGACATGGCTACACCTTC. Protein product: CASSYGHGYTF.